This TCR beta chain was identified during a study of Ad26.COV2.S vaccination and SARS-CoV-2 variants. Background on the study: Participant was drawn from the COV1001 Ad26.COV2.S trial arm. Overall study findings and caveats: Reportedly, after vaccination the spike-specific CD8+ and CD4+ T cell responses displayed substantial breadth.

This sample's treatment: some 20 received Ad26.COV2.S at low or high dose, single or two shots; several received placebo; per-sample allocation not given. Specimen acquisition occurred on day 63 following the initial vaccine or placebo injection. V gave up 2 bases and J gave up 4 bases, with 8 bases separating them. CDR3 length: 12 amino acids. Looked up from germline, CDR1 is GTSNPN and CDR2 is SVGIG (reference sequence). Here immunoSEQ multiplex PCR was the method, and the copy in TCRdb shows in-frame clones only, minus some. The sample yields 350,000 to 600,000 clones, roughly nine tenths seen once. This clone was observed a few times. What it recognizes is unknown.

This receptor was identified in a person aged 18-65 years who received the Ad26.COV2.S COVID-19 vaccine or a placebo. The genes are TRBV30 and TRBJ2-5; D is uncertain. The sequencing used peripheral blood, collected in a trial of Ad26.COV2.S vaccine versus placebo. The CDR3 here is CAWSSDRETQYF. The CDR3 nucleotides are TGTGCCTGGAGTTCTGATCGAGAGACCCAGTACTTC.